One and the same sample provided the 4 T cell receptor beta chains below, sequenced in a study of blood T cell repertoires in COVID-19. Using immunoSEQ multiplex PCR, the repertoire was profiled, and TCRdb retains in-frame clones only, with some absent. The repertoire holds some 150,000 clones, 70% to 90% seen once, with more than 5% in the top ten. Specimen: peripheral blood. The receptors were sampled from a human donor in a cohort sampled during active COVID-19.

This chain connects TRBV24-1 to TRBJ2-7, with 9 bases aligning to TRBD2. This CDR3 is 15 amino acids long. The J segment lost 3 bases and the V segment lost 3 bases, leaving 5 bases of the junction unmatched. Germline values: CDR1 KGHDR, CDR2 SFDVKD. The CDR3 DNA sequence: TGTGCCACCAGTGATCCGACTAGCGGATTCTACGAGCAGTACTTC. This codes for CATSDPTSGFYEQYF.

CDR3 in amino acids: CASSLGQGALNTEAFF. CDR3 nucleotides: TGTGCCAGCAGCCTTGGACAGGGGGCGTTGAACACTGAAGCTTTCTTT. The rearrangement joins TRBV7-2 to TRBJ1-1, with TRBD1 matching over 11 bases. CDR3 length: 16 amino acids. Germline V lookup: CDR1 SGHTA, CDR2 FQGNSA. With V trimmed by 5 bases and J by 0 bases, 5 bases remained unmatched.

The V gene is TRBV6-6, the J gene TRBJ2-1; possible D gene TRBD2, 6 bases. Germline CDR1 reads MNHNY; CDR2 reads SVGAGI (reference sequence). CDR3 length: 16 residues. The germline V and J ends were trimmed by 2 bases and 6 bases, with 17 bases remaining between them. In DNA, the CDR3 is TGTGCCAGCAGTTACGCGCCGGGACTGCCTCCCAATGAGCAGTTCTTC. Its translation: CASSYAPGLPPNEQFF.

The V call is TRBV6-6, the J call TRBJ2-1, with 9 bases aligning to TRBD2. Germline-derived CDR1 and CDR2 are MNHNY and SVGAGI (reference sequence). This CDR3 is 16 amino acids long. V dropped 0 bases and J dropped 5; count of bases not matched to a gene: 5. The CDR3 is CASSYSSLAGHNEQFF. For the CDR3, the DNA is TGTGCCAGCAGTTACTCGAGTCTAGCGGGACACAATGAGCAGTTCTTC.